This T cell receptor (beta chain) comes out of a study of blood T cell repertoires in COVID-19. Study background: From T cells, B-cell-depleted T cells, or PBMCs came the material, which was cDNA or gDNA.

Only in-frame clones appear in the TCRdb table, and some are missing; sequencing was by immunoSEQ multiplex PCR. The table records fewer than 300,000 clones, roughly 85% of them present only once. The trim removed 6 bases at V and 7 bases at J, leaving 13 bases unmatched. CDR1 and CDR2 (germline): MNHEY, SMNVEV (reference sequence). This CDR3 region has 15 residues. V usage is TRBV27 and J usage is TRBJ2-5; 8 positions agree with TRBD2. Material: PBMCs or T cells enriched from blood (not recorded which). This receptor was taken from a woman in her twenties or thirties who had recovered from COVID-19. This chain's CDR3 is CASSPRGLAGGTQYF. The CDR3 DNA is TGTGCCAGCAGCCCTCGGGGGCTAGCGGGCGGGACCCAGTACTTC.